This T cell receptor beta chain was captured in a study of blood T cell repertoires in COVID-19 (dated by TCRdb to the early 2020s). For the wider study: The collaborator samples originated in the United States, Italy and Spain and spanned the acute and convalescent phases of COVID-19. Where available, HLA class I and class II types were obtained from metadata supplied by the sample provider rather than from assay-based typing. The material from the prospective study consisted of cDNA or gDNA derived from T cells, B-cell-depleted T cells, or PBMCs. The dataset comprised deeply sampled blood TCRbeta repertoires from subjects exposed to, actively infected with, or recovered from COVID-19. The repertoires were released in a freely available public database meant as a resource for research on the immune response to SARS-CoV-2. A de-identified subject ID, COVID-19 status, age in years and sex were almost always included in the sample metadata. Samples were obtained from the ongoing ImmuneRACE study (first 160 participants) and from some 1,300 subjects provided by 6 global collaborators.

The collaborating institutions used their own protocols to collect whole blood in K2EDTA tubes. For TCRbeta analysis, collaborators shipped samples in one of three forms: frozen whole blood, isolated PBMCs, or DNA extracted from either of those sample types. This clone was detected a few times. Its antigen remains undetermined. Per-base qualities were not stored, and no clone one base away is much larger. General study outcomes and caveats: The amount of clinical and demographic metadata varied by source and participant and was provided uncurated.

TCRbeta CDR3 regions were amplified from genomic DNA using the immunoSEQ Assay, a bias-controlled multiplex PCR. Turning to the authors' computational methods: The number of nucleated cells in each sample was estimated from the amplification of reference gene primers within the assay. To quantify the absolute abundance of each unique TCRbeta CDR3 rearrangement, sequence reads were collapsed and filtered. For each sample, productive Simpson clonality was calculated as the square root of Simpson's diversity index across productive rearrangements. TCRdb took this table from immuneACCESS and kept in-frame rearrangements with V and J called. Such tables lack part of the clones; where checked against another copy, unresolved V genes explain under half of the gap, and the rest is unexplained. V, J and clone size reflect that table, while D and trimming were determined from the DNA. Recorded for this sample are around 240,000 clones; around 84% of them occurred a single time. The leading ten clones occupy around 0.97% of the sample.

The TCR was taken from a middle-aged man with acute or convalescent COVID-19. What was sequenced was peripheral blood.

In nucleotides, the sequence is TGTGCCAGTAGTATCATTGGCGGGGGACGCACCGGGGAGCTGTTTTTT. Its translation reads: CASSIIGGGRTGELFF. The rearrangement combines TRBV19 with TRBJ2-2; 7 central nucleotides agree with TRBD2. The CDR1 and CDR2 encoded by the germline V gene (reference sequence) are LNHDA and SQIVND. The CDR3 holds 16 amino acids from the cysteine to the phenylalanine. The entry retains the CDR3 DNA only, 48 bases that are in frame from base 1. V has 3 bases trimmed and J has 4 bases trimmed; junction bases matching no gene number 8.